This T cell receptor (beta chain) is drawn from a study of radiotherapy plus CTLA-4 blockade in lung cancer. Profiling relied on immunoSEQ multiplex PCR, and the TCRdb table lists in-frame clones only, not all of them. The sample shows around 40,000 clones, 86% of them seen only once. Of note for this clone: Its antigen remains unknown.

Germline V lookup: CDR1 SEHNR, CDR2 FQNEAQ (reference sequence). V gave up 1 base and J gave up 4 bases, with 5 bases separating them. CDR3 length equals 13 residues. Treatment of patients with chemo-refractory metastatic non-small-cell lung cancer consisted of focal radiation plus CTLA-4 blockade with ipilimumab. Study conclusions and caveats: An expansion of tumor-derived TCR clones occurred in blood after radiotherapy plus ipilimumab.

Sample: peripheral blood, taken from a patient treated with radiotherapy plus ipilimumab. V gene TRBV7-9 combines with J gene TRBJ1-5; D unresolved. The receptor's source is a human donor with non-small cell lung cancer whose response to radiotherapy plus ipilimumab could not be evaluated. DNA for the CDR3: TGTGCCAGCAGCTTAGGTCCTAATCAGCCCCAGCATTTT. Encoded protein: CASSLGPNQPQHF.